This T cell receptor beta chain was found in a study of shared clonotypes between healthy human individuals. Looking at the study overall: Donors were a couple of women and a few men aged 18 to 49. Study-wide points: What limited the represented genetic and exposure-history diversity was the small number of donors. Apart from blood, nothing was sampled; tissue repertoires likely differ.

At deep level, the assay was performed. Profiling relied on immunoSEQ multiplex PCR, and the TCRdb table lists in-frame clones only, not all of them. Counted here are around 500,000 clones, around 80% occurring once; the ten biggest clones make up approximately 12%. A remark on this clone: The antigen remains unidentified.

The CDR3 totals 17 residues. Unmatched junction bases numbered 10, after V lost 2 bases and J lost 1 base. Germline CDR1 and CDR2: KGHSH and LQKENI. The sample consisted of PBMCs. The sequence was collected from a woman aged 40 to 50 in good health. Some clones in this sample may be carry-over from other donors' samples. The V and J genes are TRBV18 and TRBJ1-1, with 7 bases aligning to TRBD1. The CDR3 sequence: CASSPGITGVGNTEAFF. The CDR3 nucleotides read TGTGCCAGCTCACCAGGAATAACAGGGGTGGGGAACACTGAAGCTTTCTTT.